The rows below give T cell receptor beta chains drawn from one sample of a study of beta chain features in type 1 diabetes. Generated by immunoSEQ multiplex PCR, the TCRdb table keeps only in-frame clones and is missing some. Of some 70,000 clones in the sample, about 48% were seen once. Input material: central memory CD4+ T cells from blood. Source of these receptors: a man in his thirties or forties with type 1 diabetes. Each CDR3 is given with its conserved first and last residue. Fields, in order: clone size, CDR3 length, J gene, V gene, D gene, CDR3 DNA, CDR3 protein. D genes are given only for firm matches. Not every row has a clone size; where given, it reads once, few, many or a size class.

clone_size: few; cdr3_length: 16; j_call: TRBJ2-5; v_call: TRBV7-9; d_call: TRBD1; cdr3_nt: TGTGCCAGCAGCTCCCGGACAGGGGAGGTGGGAGAGACCCAGTACTTC; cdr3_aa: CASSSRTGEVGETQYF
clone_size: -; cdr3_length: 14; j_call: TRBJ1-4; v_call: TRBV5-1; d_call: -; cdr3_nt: TGCGCCAGCAGCTTGGGGCCCTCTAATGAAAAACTGTTTTTT; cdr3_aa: CASSLGPSNEKLFF
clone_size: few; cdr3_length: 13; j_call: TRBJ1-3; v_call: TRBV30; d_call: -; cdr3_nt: TGTGCCTGGGGCAGGGATTCTGGAAACACCATATATTTT; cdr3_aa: CAWGRDSGNTIYF
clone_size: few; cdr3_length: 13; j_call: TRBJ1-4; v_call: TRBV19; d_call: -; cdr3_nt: TGTGCCAGTAGGAGTACAACTAATGAAAAACTGTTTTTT; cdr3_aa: CASRSTTNEKLFF
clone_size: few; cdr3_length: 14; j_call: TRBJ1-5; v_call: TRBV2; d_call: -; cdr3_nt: TGTGCCAGCAGTGTTCCAGCGAGCAATCAGCCCCAGCATTTT; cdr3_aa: CASSVPASNQPQHF
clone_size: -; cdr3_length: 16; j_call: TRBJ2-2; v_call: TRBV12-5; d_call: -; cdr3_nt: TGTGCTAGTGGTTTAATCGCAGATGGGGGGGCAGGGGAGCTGTTTTTT; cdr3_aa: CASGLIADGGAGELFF
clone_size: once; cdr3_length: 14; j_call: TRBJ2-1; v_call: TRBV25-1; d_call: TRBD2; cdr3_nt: TGTGCCAGCAGCTCGGGACTAGCGTTGAATGAGCAGTTCTTC; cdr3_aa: CASSSGLALNEQFF
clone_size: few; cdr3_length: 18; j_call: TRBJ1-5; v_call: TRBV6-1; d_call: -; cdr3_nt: TGTGCCAGCAGTGAAATGGGGGCAGGCGCGGCCATTAATCAGCCCCAGCATTTT; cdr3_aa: CASSEMGAGAAINQPQHF
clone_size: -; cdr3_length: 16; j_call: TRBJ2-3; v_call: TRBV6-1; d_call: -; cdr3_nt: TGTGCCAGCAGTGAAGCGCCAGGGAAGGTTACAGATACGCAGTATTTT; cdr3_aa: CASSEAPGKVTDTQYF
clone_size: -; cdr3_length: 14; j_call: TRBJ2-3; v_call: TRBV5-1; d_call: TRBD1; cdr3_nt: TGCGCCAGCAGCTCAGACAGGGTTTCAGATACGCAGTATTTT; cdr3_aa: CASSSDRVSDTQYF
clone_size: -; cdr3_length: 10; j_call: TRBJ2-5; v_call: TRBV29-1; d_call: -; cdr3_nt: TGCAGCGTTTCTGTGGGCGCCCAGTACTTC; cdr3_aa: CSVSVGAQYF
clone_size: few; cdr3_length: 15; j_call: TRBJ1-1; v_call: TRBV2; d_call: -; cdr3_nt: TGTGCCAGCACCCCTCATAGGAGGGAGGGAAATGAAGCTTTCTTT; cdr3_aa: CASTPHRREGNEAFF
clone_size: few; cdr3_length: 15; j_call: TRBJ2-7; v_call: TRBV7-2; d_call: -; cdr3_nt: TGTGCCAGCAGCTTACGGGTGGCCGAGGAAACGGGACAGTACTTC; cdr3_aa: CASSLRVAEETGQYF
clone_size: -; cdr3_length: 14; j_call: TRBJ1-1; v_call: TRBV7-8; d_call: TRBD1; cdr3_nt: TGTGCCAGCAGCACGGGGACAGGGGCTGTGGATGCTTTCTTT; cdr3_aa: CASSTGTGAVDAFF
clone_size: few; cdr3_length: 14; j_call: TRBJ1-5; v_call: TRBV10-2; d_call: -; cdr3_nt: TGCGCCAGCAGGGACAGATATAGCAATCAGCCCCAGCATTTT; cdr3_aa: CASRDRYSNQPQHF